The 24 T cell receptor beta chains listed next were all sequenced from one sample in a study of radiation and T cells in renal cell carcinoma. Libraries were prepared by immunoSEQ multiplex PCR; TCRdb keeps only in-frame clonotypes and omits some of them. The table records approximately 31,000 clones, over 70% of them present only once. Stated time point: blood 4 weeks post-SBRT, at nephrectomy. Treatment noted: 15 Gy SBRT to primary tumor, nephrectomy 4 weeks later. The sample consisted of blood, taken from a patient whose treatment included radiotherapy and nephrectomy. The receptors were sampled from a man aged 55 to 70 with renal cell carcinoma.

This sequence joins TRBV18 and TRBJ2-7, with TRBD1 identical over 8 bases. CDR3 length equals 15 residues. The trim removed 6 bases at V and 3 bases at J, leaving 10 bases unmatched. CDR1 is KGHSH, CDR2 LQKENI, per germline. The CDR3 protein is CASSQTGEPVYEQYF. The CDR3 DNA sequence: TGTGCCAGCTCGCAGACAGGGGAACCAGTCTACGAGCAGTACTTC.

This clone was detected only once. The chain has TRBV6-4 and TRBJ1-3; D remains unclear. Germline CDR1 is MRHNA and CDR2 is SNTAGT. CDR3 length: 15 amino acids. Trimming removed 2 bases from V and 0 bases from J, with 8 bases in between. The CDR3 nucleotides read TGTGCCAGCAGTGACCCCGCAGTCTCTGGAAACACCATATATTTT. It specifies CASSDPAVSGNTIYF.

The chain uses TRBV5-1 and TRBJ2-3; 7 nucleotides agree with TRBD1. Germline loops: CDR1 SGHRS, CDR2 YFSETQ. Trimming took 3 bases from V and 2 from J; bases not matched to a gene: 6. The CDR3 runs to 15 residues. CDR3 DNA: TGCGCCAGCAGCTCCCAGGGGGAGTCCACAGATACGCAGTATTTT. Translated, it gives CASSSQGESTDTQYF. Full variable domain (rest looked up from reference TRBV5-1 and TRBJ2-3): KAGVTQTPRYLIKTRGQQVTLSCSPISGHRSVSWYQQTPGQGLQFLFEYFSETQRNKGNFPGRFSGRQFSNSRSEMNVSTLELGDSALYLCASSSQGESTDTQYFGPGTRLTVL.

The V and J genes are TRBV10-1 and TRBJ2-7; no reliable D call. V was trimmed by 6 bases and J by 3 bases, leaving 9 bases between them. This CDR3 contains 12 residues. CDR1 WNHNN and CDR2 SYGVQD come from the germline V gene (reference sequence). In DNA form, the CDR3 reads TGCGCCAGCAGGAACACAAACTACGAGCAGTACTTC. Protein product: CASRNTNYEQYF.

The rearrangement links TRBV6-5 to TRBJ1-2; 10 bases align to TRBD1. Trimming took 9 bases from V and 3 from J; bases not matched to a gene: 1. Germline loops: CDR1 MNHEY, CDR2 SVGAGI. The CDR3 loop spans 12 amino acids. The CDR3 here is CASGQGDYGYTF. The DNA of the CDR3 is TGTGCCAGTGGACAGGGGGACTATGGCTACACCTTC.

The rearrangement uses TRBV27 and TRBJ2-7; D perhaps matches TRBD2 (6 bases). This CDR3 is 14 amino acids long. The germline V and J ends were trimmed by 2 bases and 3 bases, with 11 bases remaining between them. Looked up from germline, CDR1 is MNHEY and CDR2 is SMNVEV (reference sequence). The CDR3 region is CASSLAGPYYEQYF. Written as DNA, the CDR3 is TGTGCCAGCAGTTTAGCGGGGCCTTACTACGAGCAGTACTTC.

As DNA, the CDR3 is TGTGCCAGCAGCGTAGCTCTGGGGCAAGAGACCCAGTACTTC. Amino acid sequence: CASSVALGQETQYF. The V and J genes are TRBV9 and TRBJ2-5, with D hard to call. Between the trimmed V and J ends, which lost 0 bases and 2 bases, there was a span of 8 bases. The CDR3 runs 14 residues. The germline CDR1 and CDR2 sequences are SGDLS and YYNGEE. The whole variable domain, remainder taken from reference TRBV9 and TRBJ2-5, is DSGVTQTPKHLITATGQRVTLRCSPRSGDLSVYWYQQSLDQGLQFLIQYYNGEERAKGNILERFSAQQFPDLHSELNLSSLELGDSALYFCASSVALGQETQYFGPGTRLLVL.

The V call is TRBV7-9, the J call TRBJ2-7; the D is unclear. The V gene lost 8 bases and the J gene lost 2 bases, with 16 bases spanning the gap. The V gene's germline CDR1 is SEHNR and CDR2 FQNEAQ (reference sequence). The CDR3 is made up of 14 amino acids. The CDR3 is CASSMSYSTYEQYF. CDR3 sequence (DNA): TGTGCCAGCTCCATGTCCTACAGCACCTACGAGCAGTACTTC.

The chain is built from TRBV5-1 and TRBJ2-7; D may be TRBD2 (7 bases). The germline gives CDR1 SGHRS, CDR2 YFSETQ. This CDR3 has 15 amino acids. Deletions cut 4 bases from V and 5 bases from J, with 19 bases between. CDR3 coding DNA: TGCGCCAGCAGCCCGTGGGGGGGCTCTGACAACGAGCAGTACTTC. Protein sequence: CASSPWGGSDNEQYF.

This chain joins TRBV6-1 and TRBJ2-7; D ambiguous. V lost 7 bases and J 0 bases, leaving 16 bases between the germline ends. CDR1 is MNHNS, CDR2 SASEGT, per germline. The CDR3 totals 15 residues. In DNA, the CDR3 is TGTGCCAGCACCCGAGGTGGCGTGTCCTCCTACGAGCAGTACTTC. Its translation is CASTRGGVSSYEQYF.

This chain links TRBV6-6 with TRBJ1-5; no clear D gene. Trimming left V 1 base short and J 8 bases short, with 6 bases between. Germline V gives CDR1 MNHNY, CDR2 SVGAGI (reference sequence). This CDR3 has 12 residues. CDR3 sequence (DNA): TGTGCCAGCAGTTACTTCGAGGAGCCCCAGCATTTT. Its protein product is CASSYFEEPQHF.

V usage is TRBV10-3 and J usage is TRBJ1-5; 9 nucleotides agree with TRBD1. Trimming removed 6 bases from V and 5 bases from J; junction bases left unmatched: 5. There are 14 residues in the CDR3. The V gene's germline CDR1 is ENHRY and CDR2 SYGVKD. CDR3: CAIRGDREDQPQHF. DNA of the CDR3: TGTGCCATCAGAGGGGACAGGGAGGATCAGCCCCAGCATTTT.

The chain combines TRBV7-7 with TRBJ2-3; D gene unclear. V was shortened by 8 bases and J by 4 bases, with 13 bases between the two germline ends. Germline lookup yields CDR1 SSHAT and CDR2 FNYEAQ (reference sequence). The CDR3 spans 13 residues. The CDR3 loop is CASRRSLADTQYF. CDR3 bases: TGTGCCAGCCGCAGATCGTTAGCAGATACGCAGTATTTT.

The V and J genes are TRBV6-6 and TRBJ2-7; 8 bases align to TRBD2. The CDR3 is made up of 13 amino acids. Germline trimming cut 11 bases from V and 6 bases from J; bases unmatched to any gene: 12. Germline-derived CDR1 and CDR2 are MNHNY and SVGAGI (reference sequence). The CDR3 is CAAGGTSGGEQYF. In DNA, the CDR3 is TGTGCCGCCGGCGGAACTAGCGGCGGCGAGCAGTACTTC.

This clone came up a few times. This chain connects TRBV30 to TRBJ1-5; D not certain. Trimming stripped 5 bases from V and 7 bases from J, with 15 bases between. The CDR3 length is 13 residues. Germline-derived CDR1 and CDR2 are GTSNPN and SVGIG (reference sequence). CDR3 amino acids: CAWGSWPSQPQHF. The DNA of the CDR3 is TGTGCCTGGGGGAGTTGGCCCAGCCAGCCCCAGCATTTT.

J is TRBJ2-3 and V is TRBV7-2; the D is unclear. The CDR3 runs 12 residues. V gave up 8 bases and J gave up 5 bases, with 11 bases separating them. From germline, CDR1 is SGHTA and CDR2 FQGNSA. CDR3 amino acids: CASALLGDTQYF. CDR3 bases: TGTGCCAGCGCGCTCTTGGGAGATACGCAGTATTTT.

The chain is built from TRBV7-9 and TRBJ1-5; D call uncertain. V gave up 5 bases and J gave up 3 bases, with 8 bases separating them. The CDR3 has 13 amino acids. Germline loops: CDR1 SEHNR, CDR2 FQNEAQ (reference sequence). The CDR3: CASSRSDNQPQHF. The CDR3 nucleotides read TGTGCCAGCAGCCGTTCTGACAATCAGCCCCAGCATTTT.

The CDR3 here is CASSAYSNQPQHF. The CDR3 nucleotides are TGTGCCAGCAGCGCCTATTCGAATCAGCCCCAGCATTTT. This chain connects TRBV7-8 to TRBJ1-5, with D uncertain. This CDR3 is 13 amino acids long. In germline, CDR1 is SGHVS, CDR2 FQNEAQ. Deletions cut 5 bases from V and 4 bases from J, with 9 bases between.

This clone occurred once. The V call is TRBV27, the J call TRBJ1-5, with TRBD1 as a possible D gene (5 bases). The CDR3 sequence is 13 residues long. Germline V lookup: CDR1 MNHEY, CDR2 SMNVEV (reference sequence). Trimming removed 5 bases at V and 6 bases at J, with 11 bases between. The CDR3 nucleotides are TGTGCCAGCAGTCCTCGGGGGGGTCAGCCCCAGCATTTT. It yields the protein CASSPRGGQPQHF.

This clone was seen more than once but under ten times. This chain links TRBV9 with TRBJ2-1; D is ambiguous. Germline CDR1 and CDR2: SGDLS and YYNGEE. This CDR3 spans 11 amino acids. The V end was cut by 0 bases, the J end by 9 bases, with 4 bases between. The CDR3 is CASSVGTEQFF. The CDR3 region has the DNA TGTGCCAGCAGCGTAGGTACTGAGCAGTTCTTC. The full variable domain, with the rest looked up from reference TRBV9 and TRBJ2-1, is DSGVTQTPKHLITATGQRVTLRCSPRSGDLSVYWYQQSLDQGLQFLIQYYNGEERAKGNILERFSAQQFPDLHSELNLSSLELGDSALYFCASSVGTEQFFGPGTRLTVL.

The chain is built from TRBV7-2 and TRBJ2-3; no definite D call. The V end was cut by 6 bases, the J end by 5 bases, with 12 bases between. Germline V gives CDR1 SGHTA, CDR2 FQGNSA. This CDR3 region has 13 residues. The CDR3 DNA is TGTGCCAGCAGTTTCTCCTGGCTAGATACGCAGTATTTT. Protein sequence: CASSFSWLDTQYF.

This chain uses TRBV10-3 with TRBJ2-7, with 8 bases fitting TRBD1. The CDR3 length is 15 residues. Germline V gene data show CDR1 as ENHRY and CDR2 as SYGVKD. Losses at the gene ends were 3 bases for V and 2 bases for J; bases not matched to a gene: 6. In DNA form, the CDR3 reads TGTGCCATCAGTGACAACGTGGACAGGGCCTACGAGCAGTACTTC. This translates into CAISDNVDRAYEQYF.

The rearrangement uses TRBV18 and TRBJ2-3; a weak D match, TRBD2 (6 bases). Trimming took 2 bases from V and 4 from J, leaving 10 bases between them. CDR3 size: 14 residues. Germline V gene lookup returns CDR1 KGHSH and CDR2 LQKENI. The CDR3, as DNA: TGTGCCAGCTCACCATACGGGGGTTCAGATACGCAGTATTTT. Amino acid sequence: CASSPYGGSDTQYF. The full variable domain, rest sourced from reference TRBV18 and TRBJ2-3, is NAGVMQNPRHLVRRRGQEARLRCSPMKGHSHVYWYRQLPEEGLKFMVYLQKENIIDESGMPKERFSAEFPKEGPSILRIQQVVRGDSAAYFCASSPYGGSDTQYFGPGTRLTVL.

This chain links TRBV30 with TRBJ2-3; D gene uncertain. From germline, CDR1 is GTSNPN and CDR2 SVGIG (reference sequence). Trimming stripped 0 bases from V and 4 bases from J, with 11 bases between. The CDR3 totals 14 residues. The CDR3 DNA sequence: TGTGCCTGGAGTGTAGACGCGGTCTCAGATACGCAGTATTTT. Its protein product is CAWSVDAVSDTQYF.